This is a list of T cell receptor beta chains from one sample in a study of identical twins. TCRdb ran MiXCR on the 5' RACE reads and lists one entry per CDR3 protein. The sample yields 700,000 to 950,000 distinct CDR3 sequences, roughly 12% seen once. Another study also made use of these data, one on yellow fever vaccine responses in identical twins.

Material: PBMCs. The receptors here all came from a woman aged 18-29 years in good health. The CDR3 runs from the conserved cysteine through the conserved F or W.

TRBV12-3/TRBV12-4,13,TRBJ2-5,CASKLGGVGTQYF
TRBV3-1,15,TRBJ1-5,CASSQRHSGNQPQHF
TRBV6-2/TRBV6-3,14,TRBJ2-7,CASRPDRDSYEQYF
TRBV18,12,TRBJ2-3,CASSPTTDTQYF
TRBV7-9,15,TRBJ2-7,CASSLVTSGRYEQYF
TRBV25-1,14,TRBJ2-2,CASSEYEETGELFF
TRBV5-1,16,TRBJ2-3,CASSFWDILRADTQYF
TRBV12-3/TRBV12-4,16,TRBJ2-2,CASTLSGGAHTGELFF
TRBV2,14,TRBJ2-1,CASSASRGGDEQFF
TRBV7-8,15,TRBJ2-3,CASSLAGVPQDTQYF
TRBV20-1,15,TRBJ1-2,CSARGEQAKNYGYTF
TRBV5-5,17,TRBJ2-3,CASNTDPSGRDTDTQYF
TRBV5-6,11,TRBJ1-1,CASSLIGEAFF
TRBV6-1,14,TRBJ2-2,CASRRGQVAGELFF
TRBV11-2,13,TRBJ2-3,CASSLRRGSGQYF
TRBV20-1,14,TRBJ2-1,CSAKRGAAVDEQFF
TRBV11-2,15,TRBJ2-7,CASSHTRLSSYEQYF
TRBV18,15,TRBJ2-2,CASSPPGPNTGELFF
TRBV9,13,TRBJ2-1,CASSEVGVGEQFF
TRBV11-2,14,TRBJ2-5,CASSLERLQETQYF
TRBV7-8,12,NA,CASSAMGNEQYF
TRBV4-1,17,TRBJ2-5,CASRGITGGHRMETQYF
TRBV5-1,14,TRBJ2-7,CASSITGGPYEQYF
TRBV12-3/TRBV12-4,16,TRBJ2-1,CASSSNGRLEGNEQFF
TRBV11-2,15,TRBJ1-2,CASSNLGPGGYGYTF
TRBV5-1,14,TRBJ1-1,CASSLGDRETVAFF
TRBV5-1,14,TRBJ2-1,CASSLRDRNYEQFF
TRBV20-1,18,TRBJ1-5,CSARERTGGYSSNQPQHF
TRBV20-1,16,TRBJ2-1,CSARDPGLAVYNEQFF
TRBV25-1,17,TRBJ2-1,CASSESTSELSYNEQFF
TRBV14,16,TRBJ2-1,CASSQEEGGWYNEQFF
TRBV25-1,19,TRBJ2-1,CASSVFLGASGGTYNEQFF
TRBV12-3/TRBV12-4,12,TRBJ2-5,CASSFREETQYF
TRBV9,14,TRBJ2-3,CASSGRLITDTQYF
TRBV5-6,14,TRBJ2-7,CASSLTASTCEQYF
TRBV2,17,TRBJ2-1,CASPVRSAGGPYNEQFF
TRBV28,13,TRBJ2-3,CASTSGAADTQYF
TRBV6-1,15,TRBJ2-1,CASSERGGSYNEQFF